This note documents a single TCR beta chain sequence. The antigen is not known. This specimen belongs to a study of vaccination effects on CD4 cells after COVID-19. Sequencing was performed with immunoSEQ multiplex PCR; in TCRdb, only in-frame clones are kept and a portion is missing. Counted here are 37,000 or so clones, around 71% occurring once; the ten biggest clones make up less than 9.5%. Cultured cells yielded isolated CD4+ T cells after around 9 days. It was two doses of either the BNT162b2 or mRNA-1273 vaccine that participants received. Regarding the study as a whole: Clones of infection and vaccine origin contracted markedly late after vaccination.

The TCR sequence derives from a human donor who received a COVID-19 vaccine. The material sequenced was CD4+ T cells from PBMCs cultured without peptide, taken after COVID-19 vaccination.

CDR3 loop: CASSPDRGRDYNEQFF. The CDR3 DNA sequence: TGTGCCAGCAGCCCGGACAGGGGGCGCGACTACAATGAGCAGTTCTTC. The chain has TRBV3-1 (or the pseudogene TRBV3-2) and TRBJ2-1; 11 bases map to TRBD1. This CDR3 is built from 16 residues. The V gene's germline CDR1 is LGHDT and CDR2 YNNKEL (reference sequence). J was trimmed by 3 bases and V by 4 bases; bases with no gene match: 5.